The present T cell receptor beta chain was sequenced within a study of control samples from healthy donors and cancer patients. The germline V and J ends were trimmed by 6 bases and 5 bases, with 13 bases remaining between them. This CDR3 contains 13 residues. The germline V gene has CDR1 LNHDA and CDR2 SQIVND (reference sequence). Sequenced by immunoSEQ multiplex PCR; TCRdb stores in-frame clones only, minus some. The data contain around 70,000 clones, about 94% of them singletons. This sequence joins TRBV19 and TRBJ2-5, with TRBD1 as a possible D gene (6 bases). Sample: blood. This sequence was found in a woman aged 30 to 39 in good health. CDR3 in amino acids: CASSLQGHETQYF. The CDR3 nucleotides read TGTGCCAGTAGCCTCCAGGGACACGAGACCCAGTACTTC.